These 13 T cell receptor beta chains share one sample of origin, sequenced in a study of graft-versus-host responses after intestinal transplantation (dated by TCRdb to the early 2020s). The receptor library was made with the immunoSEQ multiplex PCR assay. TCRdb retrieved this table from immuneACCESS and kept in-frame rearrangements only. Not all clones are present; in checked studies, unresolved V genes account for under half, and no reason is known for the remainder. Counted in this sample were 55,000 to 70,000 clones; about 93% of them appeared once. The ten largest make up 2.5% to 3% of the sample. The specimen comprised PBMCs, sampled approximately 120 days after intestinal transplantation. These receptors originate from a human patient who received an intestinal transplant, so some T cells may come from the graft donor.

The chain recombines TRBV5-4 with TRBJ2-2, with a weak D call TRBD2 (6 bases). This CDR3 has 17 residues. Per germline, CDR1 SGHNT and CDR2 YYREEE (reference sequence). V lost 0 bases to trimming and J lost 0 bases, with 12 bases between them. CDR3 in amino acids: CASSLAVGGTNTGELFF. In nucleotides, the CDR3 is TGTGCCAGCAGCTTGGCTGTCGGCGGGACGAACACCGGGGAGCTGTTTTTT.

The V and J genes are TRBV28 and TRBJ2-2; either TRBD1 or TRBD2 may fit D (5 bases each). The germline CDR1 and CDR2 sequences are MDHEN and SYDVKM. With 5 bases removed from V and 2 bases from J, the gap between germline ends came to 9 bases. The CDR3 length is 14 residues. CDR3 amino acids: CASSPRGNTGELFF. The CDR3 DNA is TGTGCCAGCAGTCCGAGGGGTAACACCGGGGAGCTGTTTTTT.

As concerns this clone: The sample holds other DNA sequences that translate to the same CDR3. The chain recombines TRBV5-4 with TRBJ1-2, with D perhaps matching TRBD1 (5 bases). CDR1 and CDR2 from the germline V gene are SGHNT and YYREEE (reference sequence). This CDR3 spans 15 amino acids. Trimming took 5 bases from V and 5 from J, leaving 19 bases between them. Here the CDR3 DNA reads TGTGCCAGCAGACCACATCCGGGGGGTTTTTATGGCTACACCTTC. Its protein product is CASRPHPGGFYGYTF.

The chain employs TRBV2 and TRBJ2-5; 11 bases line up with TRBD2. The length of the CDR3 is 16 residues. V lost 6 bases to trimming and J lost 3 bases; unmatched junction nucleotides: 9. Per germline, CDR1 SNHLY and CDR2 FYNNEI. The CDR3 here is CASRTQLAGDEETQYF. The CDR3, as DNA: TGTGCCAGCAGAACTCAACTAGCGGGAGATGAAGAGACCCAGTACTTC.

The chain combines TRBV7-2 with TRBJ2-7, with 9 bases identical to TRBD1. The CDR3 is 18 amino acids. CDR1 is SGHTA, CDR2 FQGNSA, per germline. Trimming at V came to 3 bases and at J to 0 bases, leaving 12 bases not matched to a gene. In DNA form, the CDR3 reads TGTGCCAGCAGCTTTCTCGTTGGGACAGGGTGGAGCTCCTACGAGCAGTACTTC. Its protein is CASSFLVGTGWSSYEQYF.

The rearrangement links TRBV14 to TRBJ2-5, with 10 bases that match TRBD1. The V gene end was trimmed by 4 bases and the J gene end by 7 bases; junction bases not matched to a gene: 9. This CDR3 is built from 15 residues. Germline V CDR1 and CDR2: SGHDN, FVKESK. In nucleotides, the CDR3 is TGTGCCAGCAGCCCCCGGGACAGGGGAAGGGTGACCCAGTACTTC. Translation gives CASSPRDRGRVTQYF.

This clone was seen a single time. The chain links TRBV6-5 to TRBJ2-5; the match to TRBD2 covers 7 bases. The junction had 5 bases not matched to a gene; V was cut back by 0 bases and J by 4 bases. CDR1 is MNHEY, CDR2 SVGAGI, per germline. The CDR3 is made up of 15 amino acids. CDR3 sequence (DNA): TGTGCCAGCAGTTACTCGGGGCGGGAGTCAGAGACCCAGTACTTC. It codes for CASSYSGRESETQYF.

This clone was counted between two and nine times. This chain links TRBV7-6 with TRBJ2-1; 7 bases fit TRBD2. V was pared by 5 bases and J by 7 bases, with 5 bases of the junction left unmatched. The germline CDR1 and CDR2 sequences are SGHVS and FNYEAQ. The CDR3 sequence is 13 residues long. The CDR3 is CASSTGTKNEQFF. CDR3 DNA sequence: TGTGCCAGCAGCACCGGGACTAAGAATGAGCAGTTCTTC.

This rearrangement joins TRBV15 to TRBJ2-1; TRBD2 aligns across 7 bases. CDR1 and CDR2 from the germline V gene are LNHNV and YYDKDF (reference sequence). The CDR3 loop spans 16 amino acids. The ends lost 5 bases at V and 0 bases at J; junction bases unmatched: 7. The DNA for the CDR3 is TGTGCCACCAGCCGCGGGAGCCTCAGCTCCTACAATGAGCAGTTCTTC. Translating it yields CATSRGSLSSYNEQFF.

The chain has TRBV10-2 and TRBJ1-1, with D possibly matching TRBD1 (6 bases). There are 14 residues in the CDR3. Per germline, CDR1 WSHSY and CDR2 SAAADI. V lost 3 bases and J lost 1, with 9 bases in between. The CDR3 DNA reads as TGCGCCAGCAGTGAAGGGGGTTCGAACACTGAAGCTTTCTTT. This codes for CASSEGGSNTEAFF.

This chain joins TRBV7-2 and TRBJ2-7; D is tentatively TRBD1 or TRBD2 (5 bases each). The CDR3 has 16 residues. In germline, CDR1 is SGHTA, CDR2 FQGNSA. The ends were cut back, 5 bases at V and 2 bases at J, with 19 bases in the middle. The CDR3 region has the DNA TGTGCCAGCAGCCTGGGGACGGTGCCTACGACCTACGAGCAGTACTTC. This encodes CASSLGTVPTTYEQYF.

CDR3 in amino acids: CASSKYRGPLSNQPQHF. The DNA of the CDR3 is TGTGCCAGCAGCAAATACAGGGGACCGCTTAGCAATCAGCCCCAGCATTTT. This chain connects TRBV21-1 to TRBJ1-5; the table names TRBD1, a call not compared with the DNA. TRBV21-1 is designated a pseudogene. The CDR3 consists of 17 residues.

The chain recombines TRBV6-5 with TRBJ2-7, with D possibly called TRBD1 or TRBD2 (7 bases each). The CDR3 runs to 14 residues. Germline values: CDR1 MNHEY, CDR2 SVGAGI. Between the trimmed V and J ends, which lost 6 bases and 8 bases, there was a span of 20 bases. Here the CDR3 DNA reads TGTGCCAGCAGATTAACAGGGGAGGGGAGAAAGCAGTACTTC. Residues: CASRLTGEGRKQYF.